This T cell receptor (beta chain) was obtained from a study of T cell changes during pregnancy in multiple sclerosis. Assay used: immunoSEQ multiplex PCR; TCRdb lists only in-frame clones, some missing. The sample records almost 50,000 clones, more than 85% being singletons. Trimming removed 7 bases from V and 0 bases from J; junction bases left unmatched: 1. Germline CDR1 reads SGDLS; CDR2 reads YYNGEE. The CDR3 sequence is 15 residues long. V and J are TRBV9 and TRBJ2-3; 14 bases align to TRBD2. Sequenced material: peripheral blood, taken after pregnancy. This clonotype was obtained from a female donor with multiple sclerosis, enrolled in a pregnancy study. The CDR3 sequence is CASGLAGGSTDTQYF. In DNA form, the CDR3 reads TGTGCCAGCGGACTAGCGGGGGGTAGCACAGATACGCAGTATTTT.